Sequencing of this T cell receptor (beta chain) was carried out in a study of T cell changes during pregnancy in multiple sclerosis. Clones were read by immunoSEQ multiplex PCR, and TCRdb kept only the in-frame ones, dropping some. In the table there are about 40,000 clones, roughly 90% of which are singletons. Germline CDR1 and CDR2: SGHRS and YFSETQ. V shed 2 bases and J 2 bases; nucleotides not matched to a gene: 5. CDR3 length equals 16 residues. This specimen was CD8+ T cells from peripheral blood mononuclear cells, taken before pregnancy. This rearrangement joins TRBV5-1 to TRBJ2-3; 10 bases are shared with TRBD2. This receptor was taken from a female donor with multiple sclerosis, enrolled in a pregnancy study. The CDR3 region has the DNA TGCGCCAGCAGCTTCATACTAGCGGGAATCACAGATACGCAGTATTTT. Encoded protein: CASSFILAGITDTQYF.